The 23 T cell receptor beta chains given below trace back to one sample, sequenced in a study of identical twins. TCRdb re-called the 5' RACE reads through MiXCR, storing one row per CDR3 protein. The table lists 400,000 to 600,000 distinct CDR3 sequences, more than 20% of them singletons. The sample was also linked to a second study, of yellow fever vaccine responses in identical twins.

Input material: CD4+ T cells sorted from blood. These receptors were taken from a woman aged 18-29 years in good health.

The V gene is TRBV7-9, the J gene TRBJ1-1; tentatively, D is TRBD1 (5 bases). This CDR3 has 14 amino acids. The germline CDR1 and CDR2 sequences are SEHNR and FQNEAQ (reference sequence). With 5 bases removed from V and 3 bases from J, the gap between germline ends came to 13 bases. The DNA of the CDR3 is TGTGCCAGCAGCAGTGGGGGTCGGGACACTGAAGCTTTCTTT. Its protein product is CASSSGGRDTEAFF.

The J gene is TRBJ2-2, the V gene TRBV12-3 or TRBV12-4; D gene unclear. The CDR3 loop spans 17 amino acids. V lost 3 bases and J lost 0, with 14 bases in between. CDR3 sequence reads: CASSFGSLTANTGELFF. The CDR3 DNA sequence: TGTGCCAGCAGTTTTGGCAGTCTCACCGCGAACACCGGGGAGCTGTTTTTT.

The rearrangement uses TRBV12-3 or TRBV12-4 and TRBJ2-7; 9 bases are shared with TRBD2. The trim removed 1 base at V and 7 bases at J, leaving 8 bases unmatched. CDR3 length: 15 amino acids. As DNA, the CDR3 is TGTGCCAGCAGTTTAGGAGGGCGGGAGGGCCAGGAGCAGTACTTC. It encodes CASSLGGREGQEQYF.

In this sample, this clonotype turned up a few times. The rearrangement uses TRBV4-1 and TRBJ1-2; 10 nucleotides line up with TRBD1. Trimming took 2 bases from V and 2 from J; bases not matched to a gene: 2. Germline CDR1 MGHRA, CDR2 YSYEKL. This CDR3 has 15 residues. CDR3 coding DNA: TGCGCCAGCAGCCAACCGGACAGGGGGAACTATGGCTACACCTTC. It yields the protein CASSQPDRGNYGYTF.

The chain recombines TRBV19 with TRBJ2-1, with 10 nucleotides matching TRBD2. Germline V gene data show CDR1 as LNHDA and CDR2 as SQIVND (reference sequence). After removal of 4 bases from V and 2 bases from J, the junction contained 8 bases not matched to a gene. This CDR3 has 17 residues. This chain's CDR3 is CASSKGGTSGTYNEQFF. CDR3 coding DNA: TGTGCCAGTAGTAAGGGGGGCACTAGCGGGACCTACAATGAGCAGTTCTTC.

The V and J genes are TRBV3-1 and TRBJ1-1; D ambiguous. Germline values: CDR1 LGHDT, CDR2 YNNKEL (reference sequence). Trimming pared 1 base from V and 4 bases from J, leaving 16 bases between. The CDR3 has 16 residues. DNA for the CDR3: TGTGCCAGCAGCCAAGCCGTGCGGACGGGGAGCACTGAAGCTTTCTTT. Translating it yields CASSQAVRTGSTEAFF.

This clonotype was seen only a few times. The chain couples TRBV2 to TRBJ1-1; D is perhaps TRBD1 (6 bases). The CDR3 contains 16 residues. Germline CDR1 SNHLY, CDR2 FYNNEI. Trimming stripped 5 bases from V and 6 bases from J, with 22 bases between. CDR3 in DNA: TGTGCCAGCAGTAAGGGGGGAGGCGGGGGTACGGCTGAAGCTTTCTTT. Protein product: CASSKGGGGGTAEAFF.

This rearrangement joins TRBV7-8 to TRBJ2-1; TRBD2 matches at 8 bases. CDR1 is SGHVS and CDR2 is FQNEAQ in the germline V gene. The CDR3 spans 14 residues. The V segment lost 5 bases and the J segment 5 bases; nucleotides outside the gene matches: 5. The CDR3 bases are TGTGCCAGCAGCGTTAGCGGGAAAAACAATGAGCAGTTCTTC. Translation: CASSVSGKNNEQFF. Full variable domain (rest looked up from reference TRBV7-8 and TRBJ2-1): GAGVSQSPRYKVAKRGQDVALRCDPISGHVSLFWYQQALGQGPEFLTYFQNEAQLDKSGLPSDRFFAERPEGSVSTLKIQRTQQEDSAVYLCASSVSGKNNEQFFGPGTRLTVL.

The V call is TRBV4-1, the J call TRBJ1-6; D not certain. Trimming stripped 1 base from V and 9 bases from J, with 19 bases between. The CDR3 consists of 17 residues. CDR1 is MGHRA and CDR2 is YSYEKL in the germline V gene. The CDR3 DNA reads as TGCGCCAGCAGCCAAGTATCAACCGGGATTGTGGTTTCACCCCTCCACTTT. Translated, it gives CASSQVSTGIVVSPLHF.

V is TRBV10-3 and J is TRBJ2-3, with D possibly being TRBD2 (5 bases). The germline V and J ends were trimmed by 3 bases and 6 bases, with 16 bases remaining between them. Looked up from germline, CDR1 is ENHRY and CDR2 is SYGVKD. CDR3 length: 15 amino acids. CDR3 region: CAISDLEGLRDTQYF. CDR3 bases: TGTGCCATCAGTGATTTAGAGGGCCTTCGGGATACGCAGTATTTT.

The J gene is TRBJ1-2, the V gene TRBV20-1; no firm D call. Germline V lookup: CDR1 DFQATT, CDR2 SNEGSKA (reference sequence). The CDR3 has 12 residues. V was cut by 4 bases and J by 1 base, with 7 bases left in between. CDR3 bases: TGCAGTGCTACCCAAGTTAACTATGGCTACACCTTC. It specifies CSATQVNYGYTF.

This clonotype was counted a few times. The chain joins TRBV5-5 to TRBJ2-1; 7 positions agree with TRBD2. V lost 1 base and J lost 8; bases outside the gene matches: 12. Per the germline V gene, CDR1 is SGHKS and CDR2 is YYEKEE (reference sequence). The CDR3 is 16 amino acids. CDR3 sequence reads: CASSLFLVGSGDEQFF. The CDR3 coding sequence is TGTGCCAGCAGCTTGTTTCTTGTCGGGAGCGGGGATGAGCAGTTCTTC. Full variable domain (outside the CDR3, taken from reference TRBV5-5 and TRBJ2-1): DAGVTQSPTHLIKTRGQQVTLRCSPISGHKSVSWYQQVLGQGPQFIFQYYEKEERGRGNFPDRFSARQFPNYSSELNVNALLLGDSALYLCASSLFLVGSGDEQFFGPGTRLTVL.

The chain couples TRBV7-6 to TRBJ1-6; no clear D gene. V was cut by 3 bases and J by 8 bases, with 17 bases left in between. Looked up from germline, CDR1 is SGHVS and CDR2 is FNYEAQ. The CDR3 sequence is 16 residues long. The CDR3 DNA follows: TGTGCCAGCAGCTTCGTGGCGGTTAAGATATATTCACCCCTCCACTTT. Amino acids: CASSFVAVKIYSPLHF.

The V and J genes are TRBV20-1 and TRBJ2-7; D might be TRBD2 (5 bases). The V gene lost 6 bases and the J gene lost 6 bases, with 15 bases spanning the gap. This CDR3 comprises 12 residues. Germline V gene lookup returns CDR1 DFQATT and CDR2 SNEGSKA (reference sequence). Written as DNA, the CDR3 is TGCAGTGCCCGGTCGGGGTACGGCGAGCAGTACGTC. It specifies CSARSGYGEQYV.

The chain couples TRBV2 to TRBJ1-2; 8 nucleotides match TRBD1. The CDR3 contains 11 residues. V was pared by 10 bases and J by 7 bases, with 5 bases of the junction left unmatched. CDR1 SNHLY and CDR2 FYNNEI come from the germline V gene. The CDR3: CATDREIGYTF. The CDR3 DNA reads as TGTGCCACGGACAGGGAAATTGGCTACACCTTC.

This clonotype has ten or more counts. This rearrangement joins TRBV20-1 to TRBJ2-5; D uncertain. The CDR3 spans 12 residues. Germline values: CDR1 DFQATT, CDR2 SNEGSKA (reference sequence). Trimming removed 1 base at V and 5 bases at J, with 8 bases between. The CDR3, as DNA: TGCAGTGCTAGAGCACCTTGGGAGACCCAGTACTTC. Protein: CSARAPWETQYF.

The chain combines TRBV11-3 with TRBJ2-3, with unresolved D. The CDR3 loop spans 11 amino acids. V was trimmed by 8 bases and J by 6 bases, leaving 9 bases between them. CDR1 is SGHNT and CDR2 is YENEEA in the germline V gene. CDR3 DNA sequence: TGTGCCAGCTTTTCCGGGGATACGCAGTATTTT. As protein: CASFSGDTQYF.

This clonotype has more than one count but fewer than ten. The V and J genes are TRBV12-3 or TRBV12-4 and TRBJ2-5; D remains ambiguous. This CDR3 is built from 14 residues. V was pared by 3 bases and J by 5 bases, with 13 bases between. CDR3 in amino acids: CASSFGPGWETQYF. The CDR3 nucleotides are TGTGCCAGCAGTTTCGGGCCTGGGTGGGAGACCCAGTACTTC.

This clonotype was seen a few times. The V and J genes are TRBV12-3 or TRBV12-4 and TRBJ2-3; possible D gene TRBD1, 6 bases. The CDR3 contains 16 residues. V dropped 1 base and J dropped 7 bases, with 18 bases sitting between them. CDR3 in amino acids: CASSLVTGKLGNTQYF. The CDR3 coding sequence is TGTGCCAGCAGTTTAGTTACAGGGAAGTTGGGAAATACGCAGTATTTT.

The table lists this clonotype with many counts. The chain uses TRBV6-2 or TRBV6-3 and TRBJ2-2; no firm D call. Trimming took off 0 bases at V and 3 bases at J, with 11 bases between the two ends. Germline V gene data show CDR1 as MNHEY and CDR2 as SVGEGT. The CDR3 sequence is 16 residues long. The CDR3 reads CASSYSVSDYTGELFF. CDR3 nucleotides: TGTGCCAGCAGTTACTCGGTGTCAGACTACACCGGGGAGCTGTTTTTT.

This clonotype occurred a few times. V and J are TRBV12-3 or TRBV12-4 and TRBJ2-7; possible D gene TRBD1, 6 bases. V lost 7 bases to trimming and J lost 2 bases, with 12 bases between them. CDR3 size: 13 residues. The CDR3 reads CASTRDTAYEQYF. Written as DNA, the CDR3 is TGTGCCAGCACGAGGGACACAGCCTACGAGCAGTACTTC.

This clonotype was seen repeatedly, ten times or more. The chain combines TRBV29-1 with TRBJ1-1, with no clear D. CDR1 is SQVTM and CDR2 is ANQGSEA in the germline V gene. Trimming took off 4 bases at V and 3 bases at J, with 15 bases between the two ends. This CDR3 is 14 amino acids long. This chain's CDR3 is CSVAAGGSHTEAFF. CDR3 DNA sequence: TGCAGCGTTGCGGCAGGCGGATCGCACACTGAAGCTTTCTTT.

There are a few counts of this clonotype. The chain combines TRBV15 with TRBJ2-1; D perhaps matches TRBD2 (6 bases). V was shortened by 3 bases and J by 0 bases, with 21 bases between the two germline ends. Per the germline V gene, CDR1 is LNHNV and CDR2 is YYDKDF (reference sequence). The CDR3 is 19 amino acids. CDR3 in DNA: TGTGCCACCAGCAGCCGGGATTTAGCGGCCCCCAGCTCCTACAATGAGCAGTTCTTC. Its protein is CATSSRDLAAPSSYNEQFF.